The rows below give T cell receptor beta chains drawn from one sample of a study of blood T cell repertoires in COVID-19. The method was immunoSEQ multiplex PCR; TCRdb's version includes in-frame clones alone and lacks a portion of them. Among about 18,000 clones, about 87% were seen once, and the ten largest hold less than 5.5%. Sequencing input: PBMCs or T cells enriched from blood (not recorded which). The receptor set was obtained from a woman younger than 45 who had recovered from COVID-19. Both conserved end residues are part of each CDR3. A D gene is named only where the DNA matches it firmly. Clone size, where shown, is once, few, many, or a class for clones that have expanded.

CDR3nt: TGTGCCAGCAGTGAATCAGTGACGGTCTCTAGCATTCAGTACTTC
CDR3aa: CASSESVTVSSIQYF
d_gene: -
j_gene: TRBJ2-4
abundance: -
v_gene: TRBV25-1

CDR3nt: TGTGCCAGCAGCCGGGGGGTTTTGGGGGAGACCCAGTACTTC
CDR3aa: CASSRGVLGETQYF
d_gene: TRBD2
j_gene: TRBJ2-5
abundance: -
v_gene: TRBV7-2

CDR3nt: TGTGCCAGCACCGGGGGGGTCGAGACCCAGTACTTC
CDR3aa: CASTGGVETQYF
d_gene: TRBD2
j_gene: TRBJ2-5
abundance: -
v_gene: TRBV11-2

CDR3nt: TGTGCCAGCAGCGTACTTCAAGGAGCTGGCACAGATACGCAGTATTTT
CDR3aa: CASSVLQGAGTDTQYF
d_gene: -
j_gene: TRBJ2-3
abundance: -
v_gene: TRBV9

CDR3nt: TGTGCCAGCAGCCTCGGGACAGGGACATACAATGAGCAGTTCTTC
CDR3aa: CASSLGTGTYNEQFF
d_gene: TRBD1
j_gene: TRBJ2-1
abundance: -
v_gene: TRBV11-3

CDR3nt: TGTGCCAGCAGTCAGACAGGGAAGGACGAGCAGTACTTC
CDR3aa: CASSQTGKDEQYF
d_gene: TRBD1
j_gene: TRBJ2-7
abundance: -
v_gene: TRBV12-3/TRBV12-4

CDR3nt: TGTGCCAGCAGCAACAGGGATAACACTGAAGCTTTCTTT
CDR3aa: CASSNRDNTEAFF
d_gene: -
j_gene: TRBJ1-1
abundance: -
v_gene: TRBV6-5

CDR3nt: TGTGCCAGTAGGTCGGGAGGGGTAGCCACCGGGGAGCTGTTTTTT
CDR3aa: CASRSGGVATGELFF
d_gene: TRBD2
j_gene: TRBJ2-2
abundance: once
v_gene: TRBV19

CDR3nt: TGTGCCAGCAGCCTCGTAAAAGCACCTCTAAACGAGCAGTACTTC
CDR3aa: CASSLVKAPLNEQYF
d_gene: -
j_gene: TRBJ2-7
abundance: -
v_gene: TRBV7-9

CDR3nt: TGTGCCAGTAGTTCCCCTTTCGGGTCCCCTTCGAACACTGAAGCTTTCTTT
CDR3aa: CASSSPFGSPSNTEAFF
d_gene: -
j_gene: TRBJ1-1
abundance: few
v_gene: TRBV19

CDR3nt: TGTGCCAGCAGCACAAGGACAGGGACCTACGAGCAGTACTTC
CDR3aa: CASSTRTGTYEQYF
d_gene: TRBD1
j_gene: TRBJ2-7
abundance: -
v_gene: TRBV27

CDR3nt: TGTGCCAGCAGTTCTAACAGGGCCAACTCTGGAAACACCATATATTTT
CDR3aa: CASSSNRANSGNTIYF
d_gene: -
j_gene: TRBJ1-3
abundance: -
v_gene: TRBV28

CDR3nt: TGTGCCAGCAGCTTAGAGTTCAGCACTGAAGCTTTCTTT
CDR3aa: CASSLEFSTEAFF
d_gene: -
j_gene: TRBJ1-1
abundance: few
v_gene: TRBV7-9

CDR3nt: TGTGCCAGCAGCTTGTTGGGGCGGGGGGGAGACTACGAGCAGTACTTC
CDR3aa: CASSLLGRGGDYEQYF
d_gene: TRBD2
j_gene: TRBJ2-7
abundance: -
v_gene: TRBV5-6

CDR3nt: TGTGCCAGCAGTATGGACAGTGGTCACTACGAGCAGTACTTC
CDR3aa: CASSMDSGHYEQYF
d_gene: -
j_gene: TRBJ2-7
abundance: -
v_gene: TRBV2

CDR3nt: TGTGCCAGCAGTGAAGTAGCGGGGGGCCTGAACACCGGGGAGCTGTTTTTT
CDR3aa: CASSEVAGGLNTGELFF
d_gene: TRBD2
j_gene: TRBJ2-2
abundance: -
v_gene: TRBV6-4

CDR3nt: TGTGCCAGCAGCCAAGGGAGACGGTTCTCTGGGGCCAACGTCCTGACTTTC
CDR3aa: CASSQGRRFSGANVLTF
d_gene: -
j_gene: TRBJ2-6
abundance: -
v_gene: TRBV14

CDR3nt: TGCAGCGTTGAGGAACTAGCTAAGACCCAGTACTTC
CDR3aa: CSVEELAKTQYF
d_gene: -
j_gene: TRBJ2-5
abundance: -
v_gene: TRBV29-1

CDR3nt: TGTGCCAGCAGCCTGGGACAGGGGGCAAGAGATACGCAGTATTTT
CDR3aa: CASSLGQGARDTQYF
d_gene: TRBD1
j_gene: TRBJ2-3
abundance: -
v_gene: TRBV5-4

CDR3nt: TGTGCCAGCACCTCCGGGACAGGGCAATATTCGGAGCAGTACTTC
CDR3aa: CASTSGTGQYSEQYF
d_gene: TRBD1
j_gene: TRBJ2-7
abundance: once
v_gene: TRBV6-5

CDR3nt: TGTGCCAGCAGCCCCCGGGACAGGGAAAACTACGAGCAGTACTTC
CDR3aa: CASSPRDRENYEQYF
d_gene: TRBD1
j_gene: TRBJ2-7
abundance: once
v_gene: TRBV11-2

CDR3nt: TGCAGCGGAGAACAGGGCCGAACTACCTACAATGAGCAGTTCTTC
CDR3aa: CSGEQGRTTYNEQFF
d_gene: -
j_gene: TRBJ2-1
abundance: -
v_gene: TRBV29-1

CDR3nt: TGTGCCAGCAGTGGCCTTCAGGGATACCAAGAGACCCAGTACTTC
CDR3aa: CASSGLQGYQETQYF
d_gene: -
j_gene: TRBJ2-5
abundance: -
v_gene: TRBV2

CDR3nt: TGCGCCAGCAGCCAAGAAACCGGGACAGGGTCCTACGAGCAGTACTTC
CDR3aa: CASSQETGTGSYEQYF
d_gene: TRBD1
j_gene: TRBJ2-7
abundance: -
v_gene: TRBV4-1

CDR3nt: TGTGCCTTGCCAGATCGGCCTAGCGGGGGCACCGGGGAGCTGTTTTTT
CDR3aa: CALPDRPSGGTGELFF
d_gene: TRBD2
j_gene: TRBJ2-2
abundance: -
v_gene: TRBV30

CDR3nt: TGTGCCAGCACCGGGACAGCCTTCGGGGAGCTGTTTTTT
CDR3aa: CASTGTAFGELFF
d_gene: TRBD1
j_gene: TRBJ2-2
abundance: once
v_gene: TRBV11-2

CDR3nt: TGTGCCAGCAGCGCCGGGGGGTATAATTCACCCCTCCACTTT
CDR3aa: CASSAGGYNSPLHF
d_gene: -
j_gene: TRBJ1-6
abundance: -
v_gene: TRBV6-5

CDR3nt: TGTGCCAGCAGCTCCCTACAGGGATATAATTCACCCCTCCACTTT
CDR3aa: CASSSLQGYNSPLHF
d_gene: -
j_gene: TRBJ1-6
abundance: -
v_gene: TRBV7-2

CDR3nt: TGTGCCAGCAGCTTATTAGTAGTAGCGGGGGGCGGCGATGAGCAGTTCTTC
CDR3aa: CASSLLVVAGGGDEQFF
d_gene: TRBD2
j_gene: TRBJ2-1
abundance: -
v_gene: TRBV5-5

CDR3nt: TGTGCCAGCAGCTTGAACAGCCTTGATAGCAATCAGCCCCAGCATTTT
CDR3aa: CASSLNSLDSNQPQHF
d_gene: -
j_gene: TRBJ1-5
abundance: once
v_gene: TRBV5-6

CDR3nt: TGTGCCAGTAGTCGGGCCGCAGGGGGGTACCAAGAGACCCAGTACTTC
CDR3aa: CASSRAAGGYQETQYF
d_gene: -
j_gene: TRBJ2-5
abundance: once
v_gene: TRBV19

CDR3nt: TGTGCTAGTGGTTGGTCCCCCGAGGGGAACACTGAAGCTTTCTTT
CDR3aa: CASGWSPEGNTEAFF
d_gene: -
j_gene: TRBJ1-1
abundance: -
v_gene: TRBV12-5

CDR3nt: TGTGCCTGGAGTGTTGGGGGAGGTGGCTATGGCTACACCTTC
CDR3aa: CAWSVGGGGYGYTF
d_gene: -
j_gene: TRBJ1-2
abundance: -
v_gene: TRBV30

CDR3nt: TGTGCCAGCAGGAGTGGGGACAGGGGGAGCTACGAGCAGTACTTC
CDR3aa: CASRSGDRGSYEQYF
d_gene: TRBD1
j_gene: TRBJ2-7
abundance: -
v_gene: TRBV6-5

CDR3nt: TGCGCCAGCAGCCAAGAGGGGGGGAAGACTGAAGCTTTCTTT
CDR3aa: CASSQEGGKTEAFF
d_gene: -
j_gene: TRBJ1-1
abundance: -
v_gene: TRBV4-3

CDR3nt: TGTGCCAGCAGTCTGACGGGGGGGAAAAACACTGAAGCTTTCTTT
CDR3aa: CASSLTGGKNTEAFF
d_gene: -
j_gene: TRBJ1-1
abundance: -
v_gene: TRBV4-2

CDR3nt: TGTGCCAGCAGCCGAGGACTTTCGAACACCGGGGAGCTGTTTTTT
CDR3aa: CASSRGLSNTGELFF
d_gene: -
j_gene: TRBJ2-2
abundance: -
v_gene: TRBV7-8

CDR3nt: TGCGCCAGCAGCAGCTTGGACAGGTCGAGCACAGATACGCAGTATTTT
CDR3aa: CASSSLDRSSTDTQYF
d_gene: TRBD1
j_gene: TRBJ2-3
abundance: -
v_gene: TRBV5-1

CDR3nt: TGCGCCAGCAGCCAAGATCTCTCCGATCAGCCCCAGCATTTT
CDR3aa: CASSQDLSDQPQHF
d_gene: -
j_gene: TRBJ1-5
abundance: -
v_gene: TRBV4-1

CDR3nt: TGTGCCAGTAGTATTCAGGGGTACAACTATGGCTACACCTTC
CDR3aa: CASSIQGYNYGYTF
d_gene: -
j_gene: TRBJ1-2
abundance: -
v_gene: TRBV19

CDR3nt: TGTGCCAGCAGTGGACAACTAGCGAACTCCTACGAGCAGTACTTC
CDR3aa: CASSGQLANSYEQYF
d_gene: TRBD2
j_gene: TRBJ2-7
abundance: -
v_gene: TRBV6-6

CDR3nt: TGTGCCAGCAGCTTAGTCGCCAGCCAAGAGACCCAGTACTTC
CDR3aa: CASSLVASQETQYF
d_gene: -
j_gene: TRBJ2-5
abundance: -
v_gene: TRBV13

CDR3nt: TGTGCCAGCAGTTTCCAGGGGTTGGGCAAAAACATTCAGTACTTC
CDR3aa: CASSFQGLGKNIQYF
d_gene: -
j_gene: TRBJ2-4
abundance: -
v_gene: TRBV28

CDR3nt: TGTGCCAGCAGCTTGACTACAGGGTATGAGCAGTTCTTC
CDR3aa: CASSLTTGYEQFF
d_gene: -
j_gene: TRBJ2-1
abundance: -
v_gene: TRBV5-6

CDR3nt: TGTGCCAGTAGTGAAGGAACAGCGGGGGGGCGAGTGAGCCAAGAGACCCAGTACTTC
CDR3aa: CASSEGTAGGRVSQETQYF
d_gene: TRBD2
j_gene: TRBJ2-5
abundance: -
v_gene: TRBV19